These 32 T cell receptor beta chains share one sample of origin, sequenced in a study of vaccination effects on CD4 cells after COVID-19. Clones were read by immunoSEQ multiplex PCR, and TCRdb kept only the in-frame ones, dropping some. This table has more than 30,000 clones, roughly two thirds appearing once. These receptors are not linked to any known antigen. Antigen-specific CD4+ T cell clonotypes were called by their expansion after viral peptide-pool culture in ViraFEST. It was after approximately 11 days of culture that CD4+ T cells were isolated. The sequenced sample was CD4+ T cells from PBMCs cultured with HCoV-229E spike peptides, obtained before COVID-19 vaccination. The receptors originated from a human donor who received a COVID-19 vaccine.

The chain carries TRBV5-4 and TRBJ2-1; TRBD2 matches 8 bases. CDR3 length: 15 amino acids. CDR1 and CDR2 (germline): SGHNT, YYREEE (reference sequence). Trimming at V came to 4 bases and at J to 7 bases, leaving 10 bases not matched to a gene. The CDR3 bases are TGTGCCAGCAGCCATAGCGGGGTACGAGGGAATGAGCAGTTCTTC. It is translated as CASSHSGVRGNEQFF.

This chain uses TRBV19 with TRBJ1-4; the D is unclear. Germline CDR1 LNHDA, CDR2 SQIVND (reference sequence). This CDR3 is built from 19 residues. V shed 6 bases and J shed 5 bases, with 28 bases lying between them. CDR3: CASSHSKRRTFPVNEKLFF. The CDR3 region has the DNA TGTGCCAGTAGCCACAGTAAAAGACGAACCTTTCCAGTCAATGAAAAACTGTTTTTT.

The rearrangement uses TRBV21-1 and TRBJ2-7; TRBD2, the D gene given by the table, was not confirmed from the DNA. TRBV21-1 is a recognized pseudogene. The CDR3 has 17 amino acids. The CDR3 region is CASSKGGMTSGLYEQYF. CDR3 nucleotides: TGTGCCAGCAGCAAAGGCGGGATGACTAGCGGTTTATACGAGCAGTACTTC.

The chain has TRBV2 and TRBJ2-5; a possible D gene is TRBD2 (5 bases). The CDR3 is 13 amino acids. Trimming pared 8 bases from V and 2 bases from J, leaving 12 bases between. CDR1 is SNHLY, CDR2 FYNNEI, per germline. The CDR3 sequence is CASGGAAQETQYF. The CDR3 nucleotides read TGTGCCAGCGGTGGAGCGGCTCAAGAGACCCAGTACTTC.

The J gene is TRBJ2-7, the V gene TRBV29-1; TRBD2 matches 7 bases. Per germline, CDR1 SQVTM and CDR2 ANQGSEA. CDR3 length: 13 residues. The CDR3 sequence is CREPGGKSYEQYF. CDR3 coding DNA: TGCAGAGAACCCGGGGGGAAATCCTACGAGCAGTACTTC.

The chain links TRBV18 to TRBJ1-1, with D maybe TRBD1 (6 bases). The CDR3 has 14 residues. V was pared by 3 bases and J by 4 bases, with 12 bases between. CDR1 is KGHSH and CDR2 is LQKENI in the germline V gene. As DNA, the CDR3 is TGTGCCAGCTCACCTCAGGGGATTAGCACTGAAGCTTTCTTT. Amino acids: CASSPQGISTEAFF. Variable domain in full (rest from reference TRBV18 and TRBJ1-1): NAGVMQNPRHLVRRRGQEARLRCSPMKGHSHVYWYRQLPEEGLKFMVYLQKENIIDESGMPKERFSAEFPKEGPSILRIQQVVRGDSAAYFCASSPQGISTEAFFGQGTRLTVV.

This chain uses TRBV30 with TRBJ1-5, with a weak D call TRBD1 (6 bases). Germline CDR1 is GTSNPN and CDR2 is SVGIG (reference sequence). The CDR3 has 17 residues. V lost 0 bases and J 0 bases, leaving 15 bases between the germline ends. CDR3 coding DNA: TGTGCCTGGAGTGTACAAGGCAGGGGTCGTAGCAATCAGCCCCAGCATTTT. Protein: CAWSVQGRGRSNQPQHF.

The chain joins TRBV30 to TRBJ1-2; D gene unclear. This CDR3 has 14 amino acids. Between the trimmed V and J ends, which lost 0 bases and 4 bases, there was a span of 12 bases. Germline CDR1 and CDR2: GTSNPN and SVGIG (reference sequence). The CDR3 DNA sequence: TGTGCCTGGAGTGTACCGTGGCAATTCTATGGCTACACCTTC. The encoded protein is CAWSVPWQFYGYTF. Supplemented by reference TRBV30 and TRBJ1-2, the full variable domain reads SQTIHQWPATLVQPVGSPLSLECTVEGTSNPNLYWYRQAAGRGLQLLFYSVGIGQISSEVPQNLSASRPQDRQFILSSKKLLLSDSGFYLCAWSVPWQFYGYTFGSGTRLTVV.

J is TRBJ1-6 and V is TRBV6-1; no clear D gene. V shed 0 bases and J shed 4 bases, with 13 bases lying between them. Germline loops: CDR1 MNHNS, CDR2 SASEGT. The CDR3 sequence is 17 residues long. The DNA of the CDR3 is TGTGCCAGCAGTGAAGCCCCTCATGGGCCTTATAATTCACCCCTCCACTTT. It codes for CASSEAPHGPYNSPLHF.

The V and J genes are TRBV19 and TRBJ2-7, with 11 bases identical to TRBD2. Germline trimming cut 5 bases from V and 3 bases from J; bases unmatched to any gene: 3. Germline CDR1 reads LNHDA; CDR2 reads SQIVND (reference sequence). The CDR3 spans 14 residues. CDR3: CASSSGTSGYEQYF. CDR3 DNA: TGTGCCAGTAGTTCCGGGACTAGCGGCTACGAGCAGTACTTC.

The V call is TRBV7-9, the J call TRBJ2-2, with TRBD2 matching 8 bases. This CDR3 contains 18 residues. Germline V CDR1 and CDR2: SEHNR, FQNEAQ (reference sequence). The V and J ends lost 5 bases and 1 base, in that order; junction bases with no gene match: 12. The CDR3 reads CASSRAGGASRNTGELFF. In DNA form, the CDR3 reads TGTGCCAGCAGCCGAGCCGGGGGGGCCTCACGGAACACCGGGGAGCTGTTTTTT.

This clone was seen only a few times. The V and J genes are TRBV30 and TRBJ1-2, with D unresolved. This CDR3 is 12 amino acids long. The ends were cut back, 3 bases at V and 8 bases at J, with 13 bases in the middle. CDR1 GTSNPN and CDR2 SVGIG come from the germline V gene (reference sequence). The CDR3 loop reads CAWRGGPKGYTF. The CDR3 DNA follows: TGTGCCTGGAGAGGCGGGCCTAAGGGCTACACCTTC.

A single count supports this clone. The CDR3 here is CASSYAWGGSYNEQFF. The CDR3 region has the DNA TGTGCCAGCAGCTACGCCTGGGGGGGTTCCTACAATGAGCAGTTCTTC. J is TRBJ2-1 and V is TRBV11-2; 7 positions agree with TRBD2. V was pared by 4 bases and J by 1 base, with 7 bases of the junction left unmatched. Germline CDR1 and CDR2: SGHAT and FQNNGV. The CDR3 runs 16 residues.

V usage is TRBV6-4 and J usage is TRBJ2-1; 10 nucleotides align to TRBD2. Germline CDR1 is MRHNA and CDR2 is SNTAGT. Germline trimming cut 5 bases from V and 4 bases from J; bases unmatched to any gene: 5. The CDR3 totals 15 residues. CDR3 nucleotide sequence: TGTGCCAGCAGTAGAGAGCGGGAGGGTTACAATGAGCAGTTCTTC. It encodes CASSREREGYNEQFF.

The chain couples TRBV7-2 to TRBJ2-5; 12 nucleotides line up with TRBD2. The germline V gene has CDR1 SGHTA and CDR2 FQGNSA. The CDR3 spans 16 residues. Unmatched junction bases numbered 9, after V lost 5 bases and J lost 5 bases. CDR3 nucleotides: TGTGCCAGCAGCGGAGTCACTAGCGGGAGGAGCGAGACCCAGTACTTC. It yields the protein CASSGVTSGRSETQYF.

The sample holds one count of this clone. V gene TRBV6-2 or TRBV6-3 combines with J gene TRBJ2-7; possibly TRBD1 for D (6 bases). Per the germline V gene, CDR1 is MNHEY and CDR2 is SVGEGT. The V and J ends lost 5 bases and 6 bases respectively, with 14 bases between them. The CDR3 extends over 13 amino acids. The CDR3 sequence is CASSPLRGSEQYF. The CDR3 DNA reads TGTGCCAGCAGTCCACTCAGGGGATCCGAGCAGTACTTC.

The chain is built from TRBV4-2 and TRBJ2-2; D may be TRBD2 (5 bases). The CDR3 is 18 residues long. In germline, CDR1 is LGHNA, CDR2 YNFKEQ. V was pared by 4 bases and J by 6 bases, with 24 bases between. The CDR3 loop reads CASSRVSPSSLGSGELFF. Here the CDR3 DNA reads TGTGCCAGCAGCCGGGTCTCGCCTAGCTCCCTGGGATCCGGGGAGCTGTTTTTT.

V gene TRBV7-2 combines with J gene TRBJ2-2, with D tentatively TRBD2 (7 bases). CDR1 and CDR2 (germline): SGHTA, FQGNSA. The CDR3 has 17 residues. Trimming shortened V by 1 base and J by 7 bases, and 19 bases separated the two germline ends. The DNA for the CDR3 is TGTGCCAGCAGCTTAGTGGGGGGGCCCGGGGCCGGCGGGGAGCTGTTTTTT. Encoded protein: CASSLVGGPGAGGELFF.

CDR3 loop: CASSLSGQGSYEQYF. The CDR3 DNA reads TGTGCCAGCAGCCTCTCGGGACAGGGAAGCTACGAGCAGTACTTC. V and J are TRBV4-2 and TRBJ2-7; 9 bases are a match to TRBD1. The CDR3 is 15 residues long. From germline, CDR1 is LGHNA and CDR2 YNFKEQ. The V and J ends lost 4 bases and 3 bases, in that order; junction bases with no gene match: 7.

The V call is TRBV21-1, the J call TRBJ2-7; the DNA was not used to check the table's D call, TRBD2. TRBV21-1 is a recognized pseudogene. The CDR3 has 14 residues. CDR3 residues: CASTSEPPTYEQYF. In DNA form, the CDR3 reads TGTGCCAGCACCTCCGAACCTCCTACCTACGAGCAGTACTTC.

V gene TRBV28 combines with J gene TRBJ1-3, with D unresolved. CDR1 is MDHEN, CDR2 SYDVKM, per germline. This CDR3 comprises 14 residues. V was cut by 8 bases and J by 0 bases, with 11 bases left in between. This CDR3 reads CASYERPSGNTIYF. The DNA of the CDR3 is TGTGCCAGCTACGAACGTCCCTCTGGAAACACCATATATTTT.

This clone was observed a few times. The chain couples TRBV4-2 to TRBJ2-5; tentatively, D is TRBD2 (6 bases). Per germline, CDR1 LGHNA and CDR2 YNFKEQ. The CDR3 extends over 14 amino acids. Trimming shortened V by 1 base and J by 5 bases, and 11 bases separated the two germline ends. CDR3 bases: TGTGCCAGCAGCCAAGTTCTAGCGCGGGAGACCCAGTACTTC. It codes for CASSQVLARETQYF.

V and J are TRBV11-2 and TRBJ2-5; weak D call: TRBD1 (5 bases). The CDR3 loop spans 16 amino acids. Germline V lookup: CDR1 SGHAT, CDR2 FQNNGV. V was clipped by 5 bases and J by 5 bases, with 21 bases between them. The CDR3 region has the DNA TGTGCCAGCAGCCCGGCCCCCGAAGGGGTGGGGGAGACCCAGTACTTC. Translated: CASSPAPEGVGETQYF.

The CDR3 region has the DNA TGTGCCAGCAGCTTGGGACGTGGAAACCAAGAGACCCAGTACTTC. Protein sequence: CASSLGRGNQETQYF. The gene calls are TRBV5-4 and TRBJ2-5; D not certain. Germline lookup yields CDR1 SGHNT and CDR2 YYREEE (reference sequence). There are 15 residues in the CDR3. Trimming shortened V by 0 bases and J by 0 bases, and 9 bases separated the two germline ends. The full variable domain, completed using reference TRBV5-4 and TRBJ2-5, is ETGVTQSPTHLIKTRGQQVTLRCSSQSGHNTVSWYQQALGQGPQFIFQYYREEENGRGNFPPRFSGLQFPNYSSELNVNALELDDSALYLCASSLGRGNQETQYFGPGTRLLVL.

This clone came up once. The CDR3 nucleotides read TGTGCCTGGAGTCGCCGGGGCACAGATACGCAGTATTTT. This encodes CAWSRRGTDTQYF. J is TRBJ2-3 and V is TRBV30; no clear D gene. Trimming left V 2 bases short and J 1 base short, with 7 bases between. The CDR3 is 13 residues long. CDR1 and CDR2 (germline): GTSNPN, SVGIG (reference sequence).

The chain uses TRBV5-8 and TRBJ1-1, with D possibly being TRBD1 (6 bases). V was shortened by 4 bases and J by 0 bases, with 7 bases between the two germline ends. The CDR3 is made up of 13 amino acids. Germline CDR1 and CDR2: SGHTS and YDEGEE. The CDR3 DNA sequence: TGTGCCAGCAGCAGGGGGTTGAACACTGAAGCTTTCTTT. It translates to CASSRGLNTEAFF.

The chain has TRBV11-1 and TRBJ2-1; either TRBD1 or TRBD2 may fit D (5 bases each). The CDR3 length is 16 residues. Looked up from germline, CDR1 is SGHAT and CDR2 is FQDESV (reference sequence). Trimming cost V 5 bases and J 0 bases, with 14 bases left between them. CDR3 protein: CASSQRDQSSYNEQFF. CDR3 in DNA: TGTGCCAGCAGCCAAAGGGACCAGAGCTCCTACAATGAGCAGTTCTTC.

The chain is built from TRBV4-1 and TRBJ1-2; D call uncertain. The CDR3 extends over 13 amino acids. CDR1 is MGHRA and CDR2 is YSYEKL in the germline V gene. V lost 1 base and J 5 bases, leaving 8 bases between the germline ends. CDR3 loop: CASSQVPTYGYTF. CDR3 coding DNA: TGCGCCAGCAGCCAAGTCCCCACATATGGCTACACCTTC.

This clone was seen a handful of times. The chain carries TRBV15 and TRBJ2-7; tentatively, D is TRBD2 (5 bases). V lost 0 bases to trimming and J lost 5 bases, with 14 bases between them. CDR3 length: 15 amino acids. Germline lookup yields CDR1 LNHNV and CDR2 YYDKDF (reference sequence). CDR3 residues: CATSRDRGSHHEQYF. DNA of the CDR3: TGTGCCACCAGCAGAGACCGGGGTAGCCATCACGAGCAGTACTTC.

The V gene is TRBV20-1, the J gene TRBJ2-7; D is undetermined. The V gene's germline CDR1 is DFQATT and CDR2 SNEGSKA (reference sequence). Trimming stripped 3 bases from V and 2 bases from J, with 5 bases between. The CDR3 sequence is 11 residues long. CDR3 sequence: CSASSPYEQYF. CDR3 DNA: TGCAGTGCTAGCAGCCCCTACGAGCAGTACTTC.

In its sample, this clone was seen a few times. V is TRBV18 and J is TRBJ1-6; D is perhaps TRBD1 (6 bases). Germline CDR1 reads KGHSH; CDR2 reads LQKENI. V shed 3 bases and J shed 7 bases, with 10 bases lying between them. The CDR3 spans 14 residues. CDR3 loop: CASSPGHGNSPLHF. The CDR3 coding sequence is TGTGCCAGCTCACCGGGACACGGGAATTCACCCCTCCACTTT.

This chain connects TRBV19 to TRBJ1-6, with D maybe TRBD1 (5 bases). V lost 6 bases to trimming and J lost 2 bases, with 5 bases between them. CDR3 length: 13 amino acids. Germline V lookup: CDR1 LNHDA, CDR2 SQIVND (reference sequence). The CDR3 region is CASRDTYNSPLHF. The CDR3 region has the DNA TGTGCCAGTAGGGACACCTATAATTCACCCCTCCACTTT.